These 28 T cell receptor beta chains were sequenced from one sample in a study of cytomegalovirus exposure and HLA in healthy donors. The study ran its PCR with 60 Vbeta and 13 Jbeta primers. Generated by immunoSEQ multiplex PCR, the TCRdb table keeps only in-frame clones and is missing some. Of 90,000 to 150,000 clones listed, roughly three quarters were seen once; the top ten hold roughly an eighth. The sequencing input was PBMCs. These receptors came from a woman in her 40s in good health and CMV-seropositive.

The rearrangement joins TRBV5-1 to TRBJ1-2; D is perhaps TRBD1 (6 bases). V was shortened by 7 bases and J by 8 bases, with 21 bases between the two germline ends. Germline CDR1 reads SGHRS; CDR2 reads YFSETQ. The CDR3 totals 14 residues. CDR3 region: CASSWDTPREGYTF. CDR3 DNA sequence: TGCGCCAGCTCCTGGGACACCCCGAGGGAAGGCTACACCTTC.

The table lists this clone with a count of one. The chain recombines TRBV5-4 with TRBJ1-2, with TRBD1 identical over 9 bases. The V gene's germline CDR1 is SGHNT and CDR2 YYREEE (reference sequence). After removal of 3 bases from V and 5 bases from J, the junction contained 5 bases not matched to a gene. The CDR3 covers 14 residues. As DNA, the CDR3 is TGTGCCAGCAGCTGGGACAGGGCGAGGTATGGCTACACCTTC. The encoded protein is CASSWDRARYGYTF.

This clone was counted a few times. This sequence joins TRBV4-2 and TRBJ2-5; 8 bases agree with TRBD1. The DNA end favors TRBJ2-7, so the J call may be wrong. The length of the CDR3 is 14 residues. The germline CDR1 and CDR2 sequences are LGHNA and YNFKEQ. CDR3 protein: CASSGRQGAYEQYF. The CDR3 DNA reads as TGTGCCAGCAGCGGGAGGCAGGGGGCTTACGAGCAGTACTTC.

This chain links TRBV6-1 with TRBJ1-5; D is uncertain. Germline V gene sequence: CDR1 MNHNS, CDR2 SASEGT. Trimming took off 7 bases at V and 5 bases at J, with 12 bases between the two ends. The CDR3 contains 13 residues. DNA of the CDR3: TGTGCCAGCACGGTGGAGCCGTATCAGCCCCAGCATTTT. Amino acids: CASTVEPYQPQHF.

The chain links TRBV6-5 to TRBJ2-1; weak D call: TRBD1 (5 bases). The germline gives CDR1 MNHEY, CDR2 SVGAGI. The CDR3 totals 13 residues. The V and J ends lost 8 bases and 4 bases respectively, with 12 bases between them. The CDR3, as DNA: TGTGCCAGCGGGCAGGCAGGGTACAATGAGCAGTTCTTC. It encodes CASGQAGYNEQFF.

This clone was counted between two and nine times. CDR3 nucleotide sequence: TGCGCCAGCAGTCAACACGAAGACTGGACAGCCTACGAGCAGTACTTC. This encodes CASSQHEDWTAYEQYF. V is TRBV23-1 and J is TRBJ2-7; tentative D call: TRBD1 (6 bases). TRBV23-1 is sorted into the ORF group, with uncertain function. V was cut by 2 bases and J by 2 bases, with 16 bases left in between. The length of the CDR3 is 16 residues.

This sequence joins TRBV7-9 and TRBJ1-4, with 9 bases lining up with TRBD1. The CDR3 contains 16 residues. Germline CDR1 reads SEHNR; CDR2 reads FQNEAQ (reference sequence). Unmatched junction bases numbered 5, after V lost 0 bases and J lost 6 bases. The CDR3 sequence is CASSLALQGAHEKLFF. CDR3 DNA: TGTGCCAGCAGCTTAGCACTACAGGGGGCGCATGAAAAACTGTTTTTT. Combining the CDR3 with reference TRBV7-9 and TRBJ1-4 gives the whole variable domain DTGVSQNPRHKITKRGQNVTFRCDPISEHNRLYWYRQTLGQGPEFLTYFQNEAQLEKSRLLSDRFSAERPKGSFSTLEIQRTEQGDSAMYLCASSLALQGAHEKLFFGSGTQLSVL.

The rearrangement joins TRBV27 to TRBJ1-1; the match to TRBD1 covers 8 bases. The CDR3 has 12 residues. The germline CDR1 and CDR2 sequences are MNHEY and SMNVEV (reference sequence). The V and J ends lost 11 bases and 7 bases, in that order; junction bases with no gene match: 9. The CDR3 loop is CASKDRGREAFF. CDR3 nucleotides: TGTGCCTCGAAAGACAGGGGTCGTGAAGCTTTCTTT.

The chain carries TRBV30 and TRBJ1-6; 7 bases fit TRBD1. Trimming cost V 0 bases and J 9 bases; bases outside gene matches: 5. CDR1 GTSNPN and CDR2 SVGIG come from the germline V gene (reference sequence). The CDR3 contains 14 residues. The CDR3 DNA reads TGTGCCTGGAGTGTACGACAGGGTTTTTCACCCCTCCACTTT. Protein sequence: CAWSVRQGFSPLHF.

This clone was seen more than once but under ten times. V usage is TRBV5-1 and J usage is TRBJ2-5; 12 bases fit TRBD2. V gave up 0 bases and J gave up 0 bases; unmatched junction bases: 9. The germline CDR1 and CDR2 sequences are SGHRS and YFSETQ. The CDR3 is 19 amino acids. The CDR3 region is CASSLAGTSGGSYQETQYF. The CDR3 bases are TGCGCCAGCAGCTTGGCCGGTACTAGCGGGGGGTCCTACCAAGAGACCCAGTACTTC.

The V call is TRBV7-3, the J call TRBJ2-2, with 10 bases that match TRBD1. Germline CDR1 reads SGHTA; CDR2 reads FQGTGA. The CDR3 contains 14 residues. V shed 5 bases, J shed 6 bases, and the junction held 3 bases outside the gene matches. DNA of the CDR3: TGTGCCAGCAGCCGGGACAGGGGAGCCGGGGAGCTGTTTTTT. The encoded protein is CASSRDRGAGELFF.

This clone was found a few times. The genes are TRBV6-1 and TRBJ2-3; D unresolved. Per the germline V gene, CDR1 is MNHNS and CDR2 is SASEGT. Between the trimmed V and J ends, which lost 6 bases and 0 bases, there was a span of 4 bases. This CDR3 contains 12 residues. The CDR3 region is CASRTSTDTQYF. CDR3 nucleotides: TGTGCCAGCAGGACTAGCACAGATACGCAGTATTTT.

The J gene is TRBJ1-1, the V gene TRBV5-6; no definite D call. CDR1 and CDR2 (germline): SGHDT, YYEEEE. This CDR3 comprises 11 residues. The V and J ends lost 5 bases and 11 bases respectively, with 13 bases between them. The DNA of the CDR3 is TGTGCCAGCAGGACTGTAACGGGGGCTTTCTTT. It translates to CASRTVTGAFF.

This chain uses TRBV4-1 with TRBJ2-7, with 7 bases aligning to TRBD2. The CDR3 covers 14 residues. V lost 4 bases to trimming and J lost 2 bases; unmatched junction nucleotides: 5. Germline V gene data show CDR1 as MGHRA and CDR2 as YSYEKL. CDR3 sequence: CASSPRGVAYEQYF. In DNA, the CDR3 is TGCGCCAGCAGCCCCCGGGGGGTAGCCTACGAGCAGTACTTC.

A word on this clone: One end of the junction varies from germline; a read error may be responsible. The chain links TRBV7-7 to TRBJ2-3, with D possibly matching TRBD1 (7 bases). Germline V gene data show CDR1 as SSHAT and CDR2 as FNYEAQ (reference sequence). The CDR3 is 14 amino acids. This CDR3 is CASSLGAGGDTQYF. The CDR3 DNA follows: TGTGCTAGCAGCTTAGGGGCAGGGGGGGATACGCAGTATTTT.

The CDR3 DNA sequence: TGTGCCAGCAGTGACGGGGGGGCGAGCTACACTGAAGCTTTCTTT. Translation gives CASSDGGASYTEAFF. The gene calls are TRBV2 and TRBJ1-1, with TRBD1 as a possible D gene (6 bases). CDR1 SNHLY and CDR2 FYNNEI come from the germline V gene. CDR3 length equals 15 residues. Trimming cost V 3 bases and J 3 bases, with 14 bases left between them. The full variable domain, with the rest looked up from reference TRBV2 and TRBJ1-1, is EPEVTQTPSHQVTQMGQEVILRCVPISNHLYFYWYRQILGQKVEFLVSFYNNEISEKSEIFDDQFSVERPDGSNFTLKIRSTKLEDSAMYFCASSDGGASYTEAFFGQGTRLTVV.

This rearrangement joins TRBV7-9 to TRBJ1-2; 7 bases match TRBD1. CDR3 length: 13 amino acids. The germline gives CDR1 SEHNR, CDR2 FQNEAQ (reference sequence). The ends lost 5 bases at V and 7 bases at J; junction bases unmatched: 7. CDR3 in DNA: TGTGCCAGCAGCGAACTCTCAGGGGGTGGCTACACCTTC. Protein: CASSELSGGGYTF.

This clone was counted once. This chain connects TRBV10-3 to TRBJ1-2; D not resolved. CDR1 and CDR2 (germline): ENHRY, SYGVKD. Deletions cut 0 bases from V and 4 bases from J, with 9 bases between. This CDR3 has 14 residues. Written as DNA, the CDR3 is TGTGCCATCAGTGAGTCGAGGGAAGGCTATGGCTACACCTTC. Translating it yields CAISESREGYGYTF.

In its sample, this clone was seen once. The chain employs TRBV7-2 and TRBJ1-5; D is unresolved. Germline V CDR1 and CDR2: SGHTA, FQGNSA. V was pared by 5 bases and J by 4 bases, with 12 bases between. The CDR3 is made up of 14 amino acids. The CDR3 nucleotides are TGTGCCAGCAGCGCAGGATTCTCTAATCAGCCCCAGCATTTT. Translated, it gives CASSAGFSNQPQHF.

V usage is TRBV19 and J usage is TRBJ1-5; perhaps TRBD1 as D (5 bases). Trimming took 2 bases from V and 3 from J, leaving 11 bases between them. The CDR3 loop spans 15 amino acids. The germline gives CDR1 LNHDA, CDR2 SQIVND (reference sequence). The CDR3 loop reads CASSISGGDNQPQHF. CDR3 sequence (DNA): TGTGCCAGTAGTATAAGTGGAGGGGACAATCAGCCCCAGCATTTT.

The chain uses TRBV19 and TRBJ1-2, with D maybe TRBD1 (6 bases). CDR1 LNHDA and CDR2 SQIVND come from the germline V gene (reference sequence). The V and J ends lost 4 bases and 6 bases respectively, with 9 bases between them. This CDR3 region has 12 residues. CDR3 region: CASSRTVDGYTF. DNA of the CDR3: TGTGCCAGTAGTAGGACAGTAGATGGCTACACCTTC.

The chain couples TRBV2 to TRBJ1-4, with D perhaps TRBD1 (5 bases). Germline V lookup: CDR1 SNHLY, CDR2 FYNNEI. The ends were cut back, 4 bases at V and 8 bases at J, with 14 bases in the middle. The length of the CDR3 is 14 residues. In DNA form, the CDR3 reads TGTGCCAGCAGTGTGTCAGGGAACAAGGAAAAACTGTTTTTT. Its protein is CASSVSGNKEKLFF.

The chain combines TRBV27 with TRBJ1-4; D is possibly TRBD1 (6 bases). This CDR3 is 16 amino acids long. Germline-derived CDR1 and CDR2 are MNHEY and SMNVEV (reference sequence). V gave up 5 bases and J gave up 7 bases, with 20 bases separating them. This CDR3 reads CASSRRQALEGEKLFF. The CDR3 coding sequence is TGTGCCAGCAGTCGGAGACAGGCTCTAGAAGGTGAAAAACTGTTTTTT.

The CDR3 DNA reads TGTGCCAGCAGTGAAACAGACAACTATCAGCCCCAGCATTTT. The encoded protein is CASSETDNYQPQHF. This chain joins TRBV6-1 and TRBJ1-5; unclear D gene. The CDR3 consists of 14 residues. Germline CDR1 and CDR2: MNHNS and SASEGT. Trimming pared 2 bases from V and 5 bases from J, leaving 10 bases between.

V gene TRBV6-4 combines with J gene TRBJ2-7; D is possibly TRBD1 (6 bases). Germline CDR1 MRHNA, CDR2 SNTAGT. The CDR3 totals 13 residues. Trimming took 4 bases from V and 5 from J, leaving 12 bases between them. CDR3 in amino acids: CASSAEQGHEQYF. DNA for the CDR3: TGTGCCAGCAGTGCCGAACAGGGACACGAGCAGTACTTC.

The rearrangement links TRBV18 to TRBJ1-5; 10 nucleotides align to TRBD1. Germline V gene sequence: CDR1 KGHSH, CDR2 LQKENI. The trim removed 6 bases at V and 7 bases at J, leaving 12 bases unmatched. The CDR3 is made up of 16 amino acids. Written as DNA, the CDR3 is TGTGCCAGCTCGGGGGCCGGGACAGGGGTGGGACAGCCCCAGCATTTT. Translating it yields CASSGAGTGVGQPQHF. Together with reference TRBV18 and TRBJ1-5, the CDR3 gives the full variable domain: NAGVMQNPRHLVRRRGQEARLRCSPMKGHSHVYWYRQLPEEGLKFMVYLQKENIIDESGMPKERFSAEFPKEGPSILRIQQVVRGDSAAYFCASSGAGTGVGQPQHFGDGTRLSIL.

The rearrangement links TRBV5-1 to TRBJ2-3; TRBD2 agrees at 7 bases. CDR3 length: 15 amino acids. Germline V gives CDR1 SGHRS, CDR2 YFSETQ. V dropped 5 bases and J dropped 0; count of bases not matched to a gene: 6. The DNA of the CDR3 is TGCGCCAGCAGGTTCCGACTAGCTAGCACAGATACGCAGTATTTT. Translating gives CASRFRLASTDTQYF. Variable domain in full (rest from reference TRBV5-1 and TRBJ2-3): KAGVTQTPRYLIKTRGQQVTLSCSPISGHRSVSWYQQTPGQGLQFLFEYFSETQRNKGNFPGRFSGRQFSNSRSEMNVSTLELGDSALYLCASRFRLASTDTQYFGPGTRLTVL.

The chain links TRBV19 to TRBJ1-4; D might be TRBD1 (6 bases). CDR1 and CDR2 from the germline V gene are LNHDA and SQIVND (reference sequence). The CDR3 length is 15 residues. Trimming stripped 3 bases from V and 4 bases from J, with 12 bases between. The chain's CDR3 is CASSMGGGFNEKLFF. The CDR3 DNA reads as TGTGCCAGTAGTATGGGCGGGGGCTTTAATGAAAAACTGTTTTTT.